The entry that follows covers one T cell receptor (beta chain) sequence. Its antigen remains unknown. This entry belongs to a study of TIL therapy for anti-PD-1-resistant metastatic lung cancer. Study details: Most patients had lung adenocarcinoma. Study observations and caveats: TIL cultures after expansion showed higher clonality and lower diversity than baseline tumor (median approximately 6% vs 31%). Many TIL product clones were absent from baseline tumor, suggesting clonal contraction.

Germline V gene sequence: CDR1 SGDLS, CDR2 YYNGEE. The V and J ends lost 3 bases and 7 bases respectively, with 16 bases between them. CDR3 length: 15 amino acids. Indicated time point: pre-treatment sample, taken before nivolumab and TIL therapy. Tumor tissue came from excised metastases, mostly pleural nodules or supraclavicular lymph nodes. Sequencing used immunoSEQ v3. The assay was immunoSEQ multiplex PCR, and TCRdb's table has in-frame clones only and misses some. Here the sample spans about 100,000 clones, 65% being singletons. The receptor was derived from a person between 25 and 79 years old with non-small cell lung cancer. The chain uses TRBV9 and TRBJ2-2; D might be TRBD1 (8 bases). The sequences come from tumor tissue, collected at baseline. CDR3 sequence (DNA): TGTGCCAGCAGCGAGCGGGACAGGAGGGACGGGGAGCTGTTTTTT. This gives the protein CASSERDRRDGELFF. Looking up the rest from reference TRBV9 and TRBJ2-2 gives the full variable domain: DSGVTQTPKHLITATGQRVTLRCSPRSGDLSVYWYQQSLDQGLQFLIQYYNGEERAKGNILERFSAQQFPDLHSELNLSSLELGDSALYFCASSERDRRDGELFFGEGSRLTVL.